The 16 T cell receptor beta chains in this list originate from one sample, sequenced in a study of human T cells and chemical hapten exposure. The authors' total RNA extraction used unfractionated whole blood. Separate cDNA molecules received unique molecular identifiers, which the library attached to them. MiXCR, applied by TCRdb to the reads, yields one record per CDR3 protein. Of about 120,000 distinct CDR3 sequences in the sample, 6.5% to 10% were seen once. The sequenced sample was whole blood. These receptors originate from a human donor in good health. Some clones in this sample may be carry-over from other donors' samples.

This clonotype was observed a few times. CDR3 nucleotide sequence: TGCGCCAGCAGCTTCAGCGGGGGACAAGAGACCCAGTACTTC. Residues: CASSFSGGQETQYF. The J gene is TRBJ2-5, the V gene TRBV5-1, with 8 bases aligning to TRBD2. The length of the CDR3 is 14 residues. Germline V gene sequence: CDR1 SGHRS, CDR2 YFSETQ. The junction had 2 bases not matched to a gene; V was cut back by 2 bases and J by 2 bases.

This clonotype was observed a few times. The chain is built from TRBV20-1 and TRBJ1-2; 9 bases are shared with TRBD1. This CDR3 contains 12 residues. Germline-derived CDR1 and CDR2 are DFQATT and SNEGSKA (reference sequence). The V segment lost 6 bases and the J segment 8 bases; nucleotides outside the gene matches: 7. CDR3 sequence: CSAEDRGSGYTF. In DNA, the CDR3 is TGCAGTGCGGAAGACAGGGGGAGCGGCTACACCTTC.

The rearrangement joins TRBV20-1 to TRBJ2-1; perhaps TRBD2 as D (5 bases). The CDR3 covers 12 residues. V shed 6 bases and J shed 12 bases, with 18 bases lying between them. From germline, CDR1 is DFQATT and CDR2 SNEGSKA (reference sequence). CDR3 loop: CSAVLSGRGQFF. CDR3 nucleotide sequence: TGCAGTGCCGTACTGTCCGGTCGGGGGCAGTTCTTC.

This clonotype was counted only a few times. This chain links TRBV7-9 with TRBJ2-2, with 8 bases identical to TRBD1. In germline, CDR1 is SEHNR, CDR2 FQNEAQ (reference sequence). V lost 0 bases and J lost 7; bases outside the gene matches: 4. CDR3 length: 15 amino acids. The CDR3 bases are TGTGCCAGCAGCTTAGCCCAGGGGGCTGACGGGGAGCTGTTTTTT. It yields the protein CASSLAQGADGELFF.

This clonotype was observed a handful of times. This chain joins TRBV19 and TRBJ1-5; D is unclear. This CDR3 contains 14 residues. CDR1 LNHDA and CDR2 SQIVND come from the germline V gene (reference sequence). The V and J ends lost 1 base and 5 bases respectively, with 9 bases between them. DNA for the CDR3: TGTGCCAGTAGTATAGGGTGGGAGGATCAGCCCCAGCATTTT. Its translation: CASSIGWEDQPQHF. The full variable domain, completed using reference TRBV19 and TRBJ1-5, is DGGITQSPKYLFRKEGQNVTLSCEQNLNHDAMYWYRQDPGQGLRLIYYSQIVNDFQKGDIAEGYSVSREKKESFPLTVTSAQKNPTAFYLCASSIGWEDQPQHFGDGTRLSIL.

In its sample, this clonotype was seen many times. The CDR3 DNA follows: TGTGCCAGCAGCCTGGGACTAGCGGGGGGGACGAGCGAGCAGTACTTC. This sequence encodes CASSLGLAGGTSEQYF. The chain employs TRBV12-3 or TRBV12-4 and TRBJ2-7; 16 bases map to TRBD2. V shed 6 bases and J 6 bases; nucleotides not matched to a gene: 8. This CDR3 spans 16 amino acids.

This clonotype has at least ten counts. The J gene is TRBJ2-7, the V gene TRBV4-1; D is unclear. This CDR3 has 13 residues. Germline values: CDR1 MGHRA, CDR2 YSYEKL. V lost 0 bases, J lost 3 bases, and 6 bases lay in between. Written as DNA, the CDR3 is TGCGCCAGCAGCCAAGATAGAGACTACGAGCAGTACTTC. As protein: CASSQDRDYEQYF.

The J gene is TRBJ2-5, the V gene TRBV7-8; 8 nucleotides agree with TRBD2. The ends lost 9 bases at V and 2 bases at J; junction bases unmatched: 8. The CDR3 consists of 14 residues. Germline V gene data show CDR1 as SGHVS and CDR2 as FQNEAQ. CDR3 residues: CASSPGGRQETQYF. In DNA form, the CDR3 reads TGTGCCAGTTCCCCGGGGGGGCGTCAAGAGACCCAGTACTTC.

This clonotype appeared a few times. This chain joins TRBV7-2 and TRBJ2-1; 11 bases are shared with TRBD2. V shed 2 bases and J 7 bases; nucleotides not matched to a gene: 7. CDR3 length equals 16 residues. CDR1 is SGHTA, CDR2 FQGNSA, per germline. CDR3 DNA sequence: TGTGCCAGCAGCTTAAGAGGTCTAGCGGGAGGAAATGAGCAGTTCTTC. Residues: CASSLRGLAGGNEQFF.

The chain carries TRBV19 and TRBJ2-7; 7 nucleotides align to TRBD1. This CDR3 is 16 amino acids long. Unmatched junction bases numbered 12, after V lost 6 bases and J lost 1 base. Germline values: CDR1 LNHDA, CDR2 SQIVND (reference sequence). The CDR3 nucleotides read TGTGCCAGTAGATCCCGGAGCAGGGGGTTATCCTACGAGCAGTACTTC. It yields the protein CASRSRSRGLSYEQYF.

This clonotype was counted a few times. This chain uses TRBV12-5 with TRBJ1-1; 9 bases fit TRBD1. With 6 bases clipped from V and 4 bases from J, the junction kept 3 bases outside the gene matches. This CDR3 region has 13 residues. Germline V gene data show CDR1 as LGHNT and CDR2 as FRNRAP. CDR3 coding DNA: TGTGCTAGTGGGGGGGACAGGGCCACTGAAGCTTTCTTT. It yields the protein CASGGDRATEAFF.

This clonotype was counted between two and nine times. The chain couples TRBV5-5 to TRBJ1-2; D call uncertain. The V end was cut by 0 bases, the J end by 2 bases, with 11 bases between. The CDR3 loop spans 15 amino acids. Germline V gene data show CDR1 as SGHKS and CDR2 as YYEKEE (reference sequence). CDR3 sequence reads: CASSLASGANYGYTF. DNA of the CDR3: TGTGCCAGCAGCTTGGCTTCAGGCGCCAACTATGGCTACACCTTC.

Only a few counts were recorded for this clonotype. The J gene is TRBJ1-2, the V gene TRBV6-6, with D possibly matching TRBD1 (5 bases). Trimming shortened V by 8 bases and J by 4 bases, and 11 bases separated the two germline ends. Germline V CDR1 and CDR2: MNHNY, SVGAGI (reference sequence). The CDR3 extends over 12 amino acids. DNA of the CDR3: TGTGCCAGCTGGGACGGGCTCTATGGCTACACCTTC. It translates to CASWDGLYGYTF.

This clonotype was picked up many times. The chain has TRBV5-4 and TRBJ2-2; 9 bases line up with TRBD1. The CDR3 has 16 amino acids. CDR1 and CDR2 from the germline V gene are SGHNT and YYREEE (reference sequence). The ends lost 3 bases at V and 1 base at J; junction bases unmatched: 4. The CDR3 region has the DNA TGTGCCAGCAGCTGGGACAGGGAGGTGAACACCGGGGAGCTGTTTTTT. This translates into CASSWDREVNTGELFF.

In this sample, this clonotype turned up a few times. The chain employs TRBV7-9 and TRBJ1-4; D gene unclear. The V end was cut by 1 base, the J end by 0 bases, with 9 bases between. Per germline, CDR1 SEHNR and CDR2 FQNEAQ (reference sequence). The CDR3 is 16 residues long. CDR3 sequence reads: CASSLETATTNEKLFF. As DNA, the CDR3 is TGTGCCAGCAGCTTAGAAACAGCCACAACTAATGAAAAACTGTTTTTT. The entire variable domain, with the rest obtained from reference TRBV7-9 and TRBJ1-4, is as follows: DTGVSQNPRHKITKRGQNVTFRCDPISEHNRLYWYRQTLGQGPEFLTYFQNEAQLEKSRLLSDRFSAERPKGSFSTLEIQRTEQGDSAMYLCASSLETATTNEKLFFGSGTQLSVL.

Worth noting for this clonotype: A much larger clone sits a single nucleotide away, making a read error possible. The V and J genes are TRBV13 and TRBJ1-1; no clear D. This CDR3 contains 15 residues. Germline V CDR1 and CDR2: PRHDT, FYEKMQ (reference sequence). This CDR3 is CASSSGLLMNTDAFF. CDR3 nucleotides: TGTGCCAGCAGCTCTGGACTGCTCATGAACACTGACGCTTTCTTT.